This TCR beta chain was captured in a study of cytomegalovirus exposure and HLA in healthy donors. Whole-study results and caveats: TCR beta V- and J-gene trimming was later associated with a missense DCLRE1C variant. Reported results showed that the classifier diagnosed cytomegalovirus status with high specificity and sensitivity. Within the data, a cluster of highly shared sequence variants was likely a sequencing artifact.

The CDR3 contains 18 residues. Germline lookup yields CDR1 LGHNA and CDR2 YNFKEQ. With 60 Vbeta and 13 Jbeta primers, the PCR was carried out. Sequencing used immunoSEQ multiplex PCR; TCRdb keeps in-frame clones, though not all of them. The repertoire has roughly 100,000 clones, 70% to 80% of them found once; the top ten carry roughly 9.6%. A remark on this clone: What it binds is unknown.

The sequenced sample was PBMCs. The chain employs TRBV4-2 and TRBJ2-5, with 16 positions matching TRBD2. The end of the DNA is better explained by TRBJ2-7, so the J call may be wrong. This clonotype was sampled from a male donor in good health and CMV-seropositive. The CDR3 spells CASSQGGLAGGLSYEQYF. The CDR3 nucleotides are TGTGCCAGCAGCCAAGGGGGACTAGCGGGAGGGTTGTCCTACGAGCAGTACTTC.